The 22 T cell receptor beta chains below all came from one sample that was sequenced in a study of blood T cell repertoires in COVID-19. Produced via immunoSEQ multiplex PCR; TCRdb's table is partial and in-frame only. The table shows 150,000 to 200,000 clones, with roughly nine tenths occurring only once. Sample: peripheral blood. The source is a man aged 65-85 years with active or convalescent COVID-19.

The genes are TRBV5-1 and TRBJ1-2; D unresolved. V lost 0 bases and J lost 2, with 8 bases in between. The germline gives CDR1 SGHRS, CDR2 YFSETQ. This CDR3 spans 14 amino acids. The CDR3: CASSLGRMNYGYTF. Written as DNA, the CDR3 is TGCGCCAGCAGCTTGGGCAGGATGAACTATGGCTACACCTTC.

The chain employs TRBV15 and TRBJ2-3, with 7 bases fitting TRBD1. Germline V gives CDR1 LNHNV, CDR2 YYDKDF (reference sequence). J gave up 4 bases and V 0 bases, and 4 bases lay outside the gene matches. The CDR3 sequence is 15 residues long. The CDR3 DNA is TGTGCCACCAGCAGAGATCCGGACAGGCCAGATACGCAGTATTTT. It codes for CATSRDPDRPDTQYF.

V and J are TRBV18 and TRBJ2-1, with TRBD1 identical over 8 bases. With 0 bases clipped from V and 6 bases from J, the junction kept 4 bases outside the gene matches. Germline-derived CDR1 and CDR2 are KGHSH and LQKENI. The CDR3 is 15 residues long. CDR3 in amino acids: CASSPPTGVRNEQFF. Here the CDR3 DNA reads TGTGCCAGCTCACCACCGACAGGGGTGCGCAATGAGCAGTTCTTC.

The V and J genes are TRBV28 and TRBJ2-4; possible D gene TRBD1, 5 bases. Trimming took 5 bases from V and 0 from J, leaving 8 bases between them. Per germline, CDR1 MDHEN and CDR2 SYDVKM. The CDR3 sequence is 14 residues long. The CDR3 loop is CASSKTVAKNIQYF. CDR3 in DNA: TGTGCCAGCAGTAAGACAGTAGCCAAAAACATTCAGTACTTC.

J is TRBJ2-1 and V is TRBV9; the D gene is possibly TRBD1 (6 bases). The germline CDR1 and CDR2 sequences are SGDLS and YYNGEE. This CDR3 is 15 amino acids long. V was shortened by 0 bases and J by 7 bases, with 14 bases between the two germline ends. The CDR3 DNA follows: TGTGCCAGCAGCGTAGATCCAGGGGAAACTAATGAGCAGTTCTTC. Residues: CASSVDPGETNEQFF.

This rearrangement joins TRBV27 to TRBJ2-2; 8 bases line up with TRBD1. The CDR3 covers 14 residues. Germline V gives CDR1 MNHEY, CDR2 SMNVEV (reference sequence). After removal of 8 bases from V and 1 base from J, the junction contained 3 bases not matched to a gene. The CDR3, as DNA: TGTGCCAGCCGGGGGACAGGGAACACCGGGGAGCTGTTTTTT. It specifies CASRGTGNTGELFF.

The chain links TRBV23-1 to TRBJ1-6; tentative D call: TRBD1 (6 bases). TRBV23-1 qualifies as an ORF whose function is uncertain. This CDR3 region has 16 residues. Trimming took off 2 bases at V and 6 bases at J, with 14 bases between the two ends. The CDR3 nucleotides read TGCGCCAGCAGTCAACCCCGACAGGAGATTAATTCACCCCTCCACTTT. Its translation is CASSQPRQEINSPLHF.

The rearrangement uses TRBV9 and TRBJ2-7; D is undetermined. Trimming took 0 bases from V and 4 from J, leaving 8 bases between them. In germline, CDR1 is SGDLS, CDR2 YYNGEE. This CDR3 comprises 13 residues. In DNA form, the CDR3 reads TGTGCCAGCAGCGTAGGTGAGAGATACGAGCAGTACTTC. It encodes CASSVGERYEQYF.

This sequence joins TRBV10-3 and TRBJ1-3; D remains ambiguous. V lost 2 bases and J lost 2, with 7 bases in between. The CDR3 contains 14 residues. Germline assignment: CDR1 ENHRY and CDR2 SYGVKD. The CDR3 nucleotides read TGTGCCATCAGTGAGACAGTAACTGGAAACACCATATATTTT. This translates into CAISETVTGNTIYF.

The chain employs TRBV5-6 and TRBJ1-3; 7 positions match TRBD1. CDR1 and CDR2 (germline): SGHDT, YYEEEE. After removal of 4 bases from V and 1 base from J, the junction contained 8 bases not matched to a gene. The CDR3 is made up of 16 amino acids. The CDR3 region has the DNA TGTGCCAGCAGCCTAAACAGGGGTATTTCTGGAAACACCATATATTTT. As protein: CASSLNRGISGNTIYF. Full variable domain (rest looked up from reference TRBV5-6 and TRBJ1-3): DAGVTQSPTHLIKTRGQQVTLRCSPKSGHDTVSWYQQALGQGPQFIFQYYEEEERQRGNFPDRFSGHQFPNYSSELNVNALLLGDSALYLCASSLNRGISGNTIYFGEGSWLTVV.

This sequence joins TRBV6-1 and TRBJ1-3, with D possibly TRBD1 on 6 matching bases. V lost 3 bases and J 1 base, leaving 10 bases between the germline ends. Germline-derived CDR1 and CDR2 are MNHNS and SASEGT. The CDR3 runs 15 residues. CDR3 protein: CASSDRGRSGNTIYF. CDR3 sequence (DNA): TGTGCCAGCAGTGACAGGGGAAGGTCTGGAAACACCATATATTTT.

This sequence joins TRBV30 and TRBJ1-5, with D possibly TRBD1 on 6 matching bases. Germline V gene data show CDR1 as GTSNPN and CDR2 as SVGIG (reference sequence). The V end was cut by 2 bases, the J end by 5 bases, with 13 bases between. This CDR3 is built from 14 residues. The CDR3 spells CAWSRDRLYQPQHF. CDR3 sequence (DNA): TGTGCCTGGAGTCGTGACAGGTTATATCAGCCCCAGCATTTT.

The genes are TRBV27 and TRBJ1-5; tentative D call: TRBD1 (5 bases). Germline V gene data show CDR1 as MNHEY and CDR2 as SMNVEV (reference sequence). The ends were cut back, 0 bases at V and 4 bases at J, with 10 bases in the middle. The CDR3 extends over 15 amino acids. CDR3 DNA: TGTGCCAGCAGTTTATCCGGGGGATGGAATCAGCCCCAGCATTTT. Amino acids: CASSLSGGWNQPQHF.

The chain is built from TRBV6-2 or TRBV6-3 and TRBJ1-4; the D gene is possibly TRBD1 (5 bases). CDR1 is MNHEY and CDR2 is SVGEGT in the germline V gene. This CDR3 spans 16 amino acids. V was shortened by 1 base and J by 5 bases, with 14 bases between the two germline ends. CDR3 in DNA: TGTGCCAGCAGTTACTTCGGGGGAAGTCGGAATGAAAAACTGTTTTTT. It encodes CASSYFGGSRNEKLFF.

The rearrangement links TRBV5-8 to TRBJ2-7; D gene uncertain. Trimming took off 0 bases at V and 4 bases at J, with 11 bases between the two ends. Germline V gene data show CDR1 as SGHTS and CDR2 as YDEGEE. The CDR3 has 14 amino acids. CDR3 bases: TGTGCCAGCAGCTTGGTTCGGGTTGCATACGAGCAGTACTTC. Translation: CASSLVRVAYEQYF. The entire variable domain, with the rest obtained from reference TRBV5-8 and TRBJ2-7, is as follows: EAGVTQSPTHLIKTRGQQATLRCSPISGHTSVYWYQQALGLGLQFLLWYDEGEERNRGNFPPRFSGRQFPNYSSELNVNALELEDSALYLCASSLVRVAYEQYFGPGTRLTVT.

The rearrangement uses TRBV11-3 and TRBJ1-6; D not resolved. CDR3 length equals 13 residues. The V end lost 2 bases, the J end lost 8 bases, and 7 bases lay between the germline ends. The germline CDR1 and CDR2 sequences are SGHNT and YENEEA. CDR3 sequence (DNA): TGTGCCAGCAGCTTATCTCCGGATTCACCCCTCCACTTT. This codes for CASSLSPDSPLHF.

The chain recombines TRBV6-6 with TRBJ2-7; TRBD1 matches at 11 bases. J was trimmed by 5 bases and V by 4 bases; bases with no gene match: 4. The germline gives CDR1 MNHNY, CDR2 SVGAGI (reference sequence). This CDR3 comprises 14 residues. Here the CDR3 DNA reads TGTGCCAGCAGTTTTGGGACAGGGGGGGACGAGCAGTACTTC. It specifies CASSFGTGGDEQYF.

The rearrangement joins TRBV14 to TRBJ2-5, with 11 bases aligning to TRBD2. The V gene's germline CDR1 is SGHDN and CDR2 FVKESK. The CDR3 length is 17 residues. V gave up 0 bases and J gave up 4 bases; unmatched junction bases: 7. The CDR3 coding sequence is TGTGCCAGCAGCCAAGATCTCGGGCTAGCGGGGGGAGAGACCCAGTACTTC. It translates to CASSQDLGLAGGETQYF.

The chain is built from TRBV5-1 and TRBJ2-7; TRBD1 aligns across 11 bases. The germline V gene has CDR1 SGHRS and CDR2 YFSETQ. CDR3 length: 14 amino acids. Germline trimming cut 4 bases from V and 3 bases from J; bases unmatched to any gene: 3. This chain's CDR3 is CASSGGTGGYEQYF. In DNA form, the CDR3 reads TGCGCCAGCAGCGGAGGGACAGGGGGCTACGAGCAGTACTTC.

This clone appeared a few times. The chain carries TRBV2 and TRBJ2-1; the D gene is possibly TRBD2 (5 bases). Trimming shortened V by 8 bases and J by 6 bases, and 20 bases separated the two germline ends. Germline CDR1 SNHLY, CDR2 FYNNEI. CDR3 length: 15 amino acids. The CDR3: CASGFGRVGGNEQFF. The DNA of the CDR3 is TGTGCCAGCGGGTTTGGGCGGGTAGGCGGCAATGAGCAGTTCTTC.

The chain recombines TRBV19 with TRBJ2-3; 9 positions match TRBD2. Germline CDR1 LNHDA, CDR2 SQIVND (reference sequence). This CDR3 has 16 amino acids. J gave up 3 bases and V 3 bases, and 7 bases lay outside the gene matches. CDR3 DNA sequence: TGTGCCAGTAGTATCGGGTTAGCGGGAGTTACAGATACGCAGTATTTT. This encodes CASSIGLAGVTDTQYF. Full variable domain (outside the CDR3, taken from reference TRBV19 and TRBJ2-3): DGGITQSPKYLFRKEGQNVTLSCEQNLNHDAMYWYRQDPGQGLRLIYYSQIVNDFQKGDIAEGYSVSREKKESFPLTVTSAQKNPTAFYLCASSIGLAGVTDTQYFGPGTRLTVL.

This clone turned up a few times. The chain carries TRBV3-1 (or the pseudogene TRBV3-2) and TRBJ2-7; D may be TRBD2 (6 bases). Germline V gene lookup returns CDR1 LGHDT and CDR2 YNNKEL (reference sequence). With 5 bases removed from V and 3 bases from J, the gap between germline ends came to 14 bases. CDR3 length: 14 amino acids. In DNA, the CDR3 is TGTGCCAGCAGCATCTCCTCGGGACTCTACGAGCAGTACTTC. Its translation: CASSISSGLYEQYF.